Listed below are T cell receptor beta chains from one sample, sequenced in a study of cytomegalovirus exposure and HLA in healthy donors. Produced via immunoSEQ multiplex PCR; TCRdb's table is partial and in-frame only. The sample has about 120,000 clones, about 8.6% seen once. Sequences were obtained from PBMCs. These TCRs come from a woman aged 40 to 55 in good health and CMV-seropositive. The CDR3 runs from the conserved cysteine through the conserved F or W. The D gene is left open where the match is weak. Clone size, where shown, is once, few, many, or a class for clones that have expanded.

CDR3aa,CDR3nt,d_gene,v_gene,abundance,j_gene
CASSPDRASGANVLTF,TGTGCCAGCAGCCCGGACAGGGCATCCGGGGCCAACGTCCTGACTTTC,TRBD1,TRBV2,few,TRBJ2-6
CASSYRGSEKLFF,TGTGCCAGCAGCTACAGGGGATCTGAAAAACTGTTTTTT,TRBD1,TRBV14,few,TRBJ1-4
CATSRDRPLVSTGAGNTIYF,TGTGCCACCAGCAGAGATCGGCCCCTCGTTTCGACAGGGGCTGGAAACACCATATATTTT,TRBD1,TRBV15,-,TRBJ1-3
CATSRDGQGDTGELFF,TGTGCCACCAGCAGAGACGGACAGGGGGACACCGGGGAGCTGTTTTTT,TRBD1,TRBV15,once,TRBJ2-2
CASSPGRWGVNQPQHF,TGTGCCAGCAGTCCCGGACGATGGGGGGTCAATCAGCCCCAGCATTTT,-,TRBV7-9,few,TRBJ1-5
CASSARTREGETQYF,TGTGCCAGCAGTGCCCGGACTAGAGAGGGGGAGACCCAGTACTTC,TRBD2,TRBV6-1,few,TRBJ2-5
CASSHDDRVAGYTF,TGTGCCAGCAGCCACGACGACAGGGTGGCGGGCTACACCTTC,TRBD1,TRBV7-9,-,TRBJ1-2
CASSVGISYEQYF,TGCGCCAGCAGTGTCGGGATCTCCTACGAGCAGTACTTC,-,TRBV10-1,few,TRBJ2-7
CSRGGNTEAFF,TGCTCCCGCGGGGGGAACACTGAAGCTTTCTTT,-,TRBV20-1,few,TRBJ1-1
CASSSRGGNNEQFF,TGCGCCAGCAGCTCTAGAGGAGGGAACAATGAGCAGTTCTTC,-,TRBV5-1,once,TRBJ2-1
CASSYIGTEAGYTF,TGTGCCAGCAGTTACATCGGCACGGAGGCCGGCTACACCTTC,-,TRBV6-5,few,TRBJ1-2
CASSLEPNQPQHF,TGTGCCAGCAGCTTGGAGCCCAATCAGCCCCAGCATTTT,-,TRBV5-6,few,TRBJ1-5
CASSFRGDDFYEQYF,TGTGCCAGCAGTTTCCGAGGCGACGATTTTTACGAGCAGTACTTC,-,TRBV6-5,few,TRBJ2-7
CASSEEWLNRGVIDEQFF,TGTGCCAGCAGTGAAGAGTGGTTGAACAGGGGTGTAATAGATGAGCAGTTCTTC,TRBD1,TRBV6-1,few,TRBJ2-1
CASSSGGAAGELFF,TGTGCCAGCAGTAGCGGGGGGGCCGCCGGGGAGCTGTTTTTT,TRBD2,TRBV6-1,-,TRBJ2-2
CASSFSLNTEAFF,TGTGCCAGCAGTTTTAGCCTAAACACTGAAGCTTTCTTT,-,TRBV28,-,TRBJ1-1
CASRDFQGAYNEQFF,TGTGCCAGCAGGGACTTCCAGGGGGCCTACAATGAGCAGTTCTTC,TRBD1,TRBV6-1,-,TRBJ2-1
CASFLTGERNTEAFF,TGTGCCAGCTTCCTAACAGGGGAGAGGAACACTGAAGCTTTCTTT,TRBD1,TRBV18,-,TRBJ1-1
CASTKRQTNTEAFF,TGTGCCAGCACCAAGAGGCAAACGAACACTGAAGCTTTCTTT,-,TRBV6-5,few,TRBJ1-1
CASSGGPGGRNTEAFF,TGCGCCAGCAGTGGGGGGCCAGGGGGAAGGAACACTGAAGCTTTCTTT,TRBD1,TRBV10-1,few,TRBJ1-1
CARSSTDTYEQYF,TGTGCCCGCAGCTCGACAGACACCTACGAGCAGTACTTC,-,TRBV11-2,few,TRBJ2-7
CASSGERFSSTDTQYF,TGTGCCAGCAGCGGTGAGAGGTTCTCTAGCACAGATACGCAGTATTTT,-,TRBV5-4,-,TRBJ2-3
CASSLGIRNTNTEAFF,TGTGCCAGCAGCTTGGGGATCAGGAACACGAACACTGAAGCTTTCTTT,-,TRBV5-5,few,TRBJ1-1
CAWSRRGLLAYEQYF,TGTGCCTGGAGTAGAAGGGGTTTATTGGCCTACGAGCAGTACTTC,-,TRBV30,-,TRBJ2-7
CASSLSIYILPGTEAFF,TGTGCCAGCAGTTTATCGATATATATACTCCCGGGAACTGAAGCTTTCTTT,-,TRBV27,-,TRBJ1-1
CASSLSQGTDTQYF,TGCGCCAGCAGCTTGTCCCAGGGAACAGATACGCAGTATTTT,-,TRBV5-1,-,TRBJ2-3
CASSSEPAYGYTF,TGTGCCAGCAGCTCTGAGCCAGCGTATGGCTACACCTTC,-,TRBV7-9,-,TRBJ1-2
CASSEQGLGNSPLHF,TGTGCCAGCAGTGAGCAGGGGTTGGGCAATTCACCCCTCCACTTT,-,TRBV6-1,few,TRBJ1-6
CASRSQGALYEQYF,TGTGCCAGCAGATCACAGGGGGCTCTCTACGAGCAGTACTTC,TRBD1,TRBV6-6,-,TRBJ2-7
CASNPSGAGQPQHF,TGTGCCAGTAACCCCTCAGGGGCGGGTCAGCCCCAGCATTTT,-,TRBV19,-,TRBJ1-5